This TCR beta chain was captured by sequencing in a study of T cell responses to AZD1222 COVID-19 vaccine. General study results and limits: The sample set comprised mostly white British donors with more females, and clonal diversity was possibly underestimated. Recipients of AZD1222 seropositive at baseline numbered only 6 or 7. Nearly half of unique spike-specific TCRs reportedly avoided B.1.351 and B.1.1.7 mutated regions. The breadth and depth of Spike-specific TCRs increased once two AZD1222 doses had been given.

Libraries were prepared by immunoSEQ multiplex PCR; TCRdb keeps only in-frame clonotypes and omits some of them. The sample lists 130,000 or so clones, approximately 94% occurring once. This clone was picked up one time. Its antigen is currently unknown. The input for sequencing was peripheral blood, taken on day 0 of AZD1222 vaccination. The receptor was isolated from an adult in good health.

The CDR3 DNA follows: TGTGCCAGCAAAGAAGTCAGGAACACTGAAGCTTTCTTT. Protein: CASKEVRNTEAFF. The chain employs TRBV6-5 and TRBJ1-1; no definite D call. Germline CDR1 MNHEY, CDR2 SVGAGI. The CDR3 covers 13 residues. Trimming took off 7 bases at V and 1 base at J, with 10 bases between the two ends.